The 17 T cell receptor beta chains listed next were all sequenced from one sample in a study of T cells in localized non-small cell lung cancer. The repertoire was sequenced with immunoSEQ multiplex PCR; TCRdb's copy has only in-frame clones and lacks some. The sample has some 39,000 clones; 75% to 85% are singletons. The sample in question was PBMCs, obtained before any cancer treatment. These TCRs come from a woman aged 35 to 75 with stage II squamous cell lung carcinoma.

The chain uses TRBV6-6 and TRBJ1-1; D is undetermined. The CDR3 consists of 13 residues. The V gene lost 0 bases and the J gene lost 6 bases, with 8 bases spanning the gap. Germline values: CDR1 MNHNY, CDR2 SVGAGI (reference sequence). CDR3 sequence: CASSYSAGSEAFF. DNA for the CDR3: TGTGCCAGCAGTTACTCGGCCGGATCTGAAGCTTTCTTT.

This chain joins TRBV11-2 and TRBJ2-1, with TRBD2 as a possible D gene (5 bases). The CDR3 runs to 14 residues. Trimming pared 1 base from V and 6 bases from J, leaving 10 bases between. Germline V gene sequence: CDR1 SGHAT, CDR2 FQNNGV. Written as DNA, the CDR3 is TGTGCCAGCAGCTTAGTTCTAACTAGCAATGAGCAGTTCTTC. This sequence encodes CASSLVLTSNEQFF.

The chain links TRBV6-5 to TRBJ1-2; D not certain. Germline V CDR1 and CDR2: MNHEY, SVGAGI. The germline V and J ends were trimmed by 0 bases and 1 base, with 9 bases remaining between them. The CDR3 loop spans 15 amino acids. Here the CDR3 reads CASSYSLGSNYGYTF. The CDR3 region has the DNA TGTGCCAGCAGTTACTCCTTGGGGAGTAACTATGGCTACACCTTC.

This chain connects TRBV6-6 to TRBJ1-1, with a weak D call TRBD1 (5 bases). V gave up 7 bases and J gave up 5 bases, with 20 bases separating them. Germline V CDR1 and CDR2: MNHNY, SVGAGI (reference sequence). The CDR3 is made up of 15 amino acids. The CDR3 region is CASIPPGVGWTEAFF. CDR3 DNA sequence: TGTGCCAGCATTCCACCGGGGGTGGGCTGGACTGAAGCTTTCTTT.

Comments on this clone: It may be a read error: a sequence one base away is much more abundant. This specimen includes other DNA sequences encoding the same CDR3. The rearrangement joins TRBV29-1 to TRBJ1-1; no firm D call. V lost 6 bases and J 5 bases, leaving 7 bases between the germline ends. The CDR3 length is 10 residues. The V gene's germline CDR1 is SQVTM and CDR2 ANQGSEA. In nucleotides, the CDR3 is TGCAGCGTAGGAGGGACTGAAGCTTTCTTT. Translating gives CSVGGTEAFF.

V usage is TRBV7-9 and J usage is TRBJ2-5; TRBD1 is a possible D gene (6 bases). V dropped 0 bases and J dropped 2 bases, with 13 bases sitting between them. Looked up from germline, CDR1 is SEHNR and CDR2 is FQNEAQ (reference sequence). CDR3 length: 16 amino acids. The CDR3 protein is CASSLAQGKVQETQYF. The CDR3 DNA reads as TGTGCCAGCAGCTTAGCACAGGGCAAGGTACAAGAGACCCAGTACTTC.

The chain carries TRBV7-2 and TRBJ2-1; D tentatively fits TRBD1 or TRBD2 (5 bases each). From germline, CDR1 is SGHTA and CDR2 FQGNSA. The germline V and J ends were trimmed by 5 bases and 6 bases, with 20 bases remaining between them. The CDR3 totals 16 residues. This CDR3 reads CASSQLGGGLVNEQFF. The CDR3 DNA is TGTGCCAGCAGCCAGCTTGGTGGGGGTTTAGTCAATGAGCAGTTCTTC. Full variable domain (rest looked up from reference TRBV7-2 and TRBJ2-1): GAGVSQSPSNKVTEKGKDVELRCDPISGHTALYWYRQSLGQGLEFLIYFQGNSAPDKSGLPSDRFSAERTGGSVSTLTIQRTQQEDSAVYLCASSQLGGGLVNEQFFGPGTRLTVL.

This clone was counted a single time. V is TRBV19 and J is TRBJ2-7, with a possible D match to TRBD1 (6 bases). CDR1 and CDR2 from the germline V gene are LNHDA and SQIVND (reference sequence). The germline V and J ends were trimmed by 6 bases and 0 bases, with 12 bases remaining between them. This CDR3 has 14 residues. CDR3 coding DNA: TGTGCCAGTAGACAGGGTTGGCCCTCCTACGAGCAGTACTTC. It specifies CASRQGWPSYEQYF. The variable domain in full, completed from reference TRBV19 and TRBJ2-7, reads DGGITQSPKYLFRKEGQNVTLSCEQNLNHDAMYWYRQDPGQGLRLIYYSQIVNDFQKGDIAEGYSVSREKKESFPLTVTSAQKNPTAFYLCASRQGWPSYEQYFGPGTRLTVT.

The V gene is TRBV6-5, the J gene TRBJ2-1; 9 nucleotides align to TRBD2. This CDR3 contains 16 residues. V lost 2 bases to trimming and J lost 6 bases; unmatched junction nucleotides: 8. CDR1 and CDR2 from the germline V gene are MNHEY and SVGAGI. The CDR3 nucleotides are TGTGCCAGCAGTTACGACGAGACTAGCGGTTCCAATGAGCAGTTCTTC. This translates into CASSYDETSGSNEQFF.

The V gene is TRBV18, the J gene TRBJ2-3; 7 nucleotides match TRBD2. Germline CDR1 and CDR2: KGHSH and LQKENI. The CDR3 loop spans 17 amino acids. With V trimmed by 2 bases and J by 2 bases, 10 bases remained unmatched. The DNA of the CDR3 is TGTGCCAGCTCACCATGGACCAGCGGGAAACCCACAGATACGCAGTATTTT. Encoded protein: CASSPWTSGKPTDTQYF. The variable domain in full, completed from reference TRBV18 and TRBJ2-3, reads NAGVMQNPRHLVRRRGQEARLRCSPMKGHSHVYWYRQLPEEGLKFMVYLQKENIIDESGMPKERFSAEFPKEGPSILRIQQVVRGDSAAYFCASSPWTSGKPTDTQYFGPGTRLTVL.

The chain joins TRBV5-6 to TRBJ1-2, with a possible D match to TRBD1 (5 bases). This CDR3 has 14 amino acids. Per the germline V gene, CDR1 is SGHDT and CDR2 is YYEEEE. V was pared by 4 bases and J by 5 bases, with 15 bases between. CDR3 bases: TGTGCCAGCAGCCCGGGGGGGAGCTGGTATGGCTACACCTTC. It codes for CASSPGGSWYGYTF.

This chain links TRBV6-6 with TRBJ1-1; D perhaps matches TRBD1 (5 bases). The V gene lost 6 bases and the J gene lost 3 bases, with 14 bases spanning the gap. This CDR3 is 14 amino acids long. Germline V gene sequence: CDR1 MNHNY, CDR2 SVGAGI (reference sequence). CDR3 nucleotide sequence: TGTGCCAGCAGCCCCCGGGGGGGGGACACTGAAGCTTTCTTT. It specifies CASSPRGGDTEAFF.

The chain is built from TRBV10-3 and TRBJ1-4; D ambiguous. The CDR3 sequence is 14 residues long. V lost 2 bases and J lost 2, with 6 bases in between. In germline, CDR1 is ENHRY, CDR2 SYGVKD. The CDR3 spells CAISEGVTNEKLFF. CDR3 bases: TGTGCCATCAGTGAGGGGGTGACTAATGAAAAACTGTTTTTT.

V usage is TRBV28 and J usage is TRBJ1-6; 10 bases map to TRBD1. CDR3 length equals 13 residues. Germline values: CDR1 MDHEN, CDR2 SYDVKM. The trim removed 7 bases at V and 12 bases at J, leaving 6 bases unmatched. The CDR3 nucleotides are TGTGCCAGCACCATTGGACAGGGGGGACCCCTCCACTTT. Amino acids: CASTIGQGGPLHF.

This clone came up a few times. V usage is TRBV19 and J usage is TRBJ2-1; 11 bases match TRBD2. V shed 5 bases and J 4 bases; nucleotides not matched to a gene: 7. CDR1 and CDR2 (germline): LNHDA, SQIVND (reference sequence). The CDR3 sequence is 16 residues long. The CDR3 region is CASSLTLAGGYNEQFF. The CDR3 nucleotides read TGTGCCAGTAGTCTAACGCTAGCGGGAGGATACAATGAGCAGTTCTTC.

The CDR3 protein is CASSAFGTFYGYTF. Here the CDR3 DNA reads TGTGCCAGCAGCGCCTTTGGGACGTTCTATGGCTACACCTTC. The V and J genes are TRBV11-2 and TRBJ1-2; weak D call: TRBD1 (5 bases). The germline V gene encodes CDR1 SGHAT and CDR2 FQNNGV. This CDR3 has 14 residues. Trimming stripped 5 bases from V and 4 bases from J, with 14 bases between.

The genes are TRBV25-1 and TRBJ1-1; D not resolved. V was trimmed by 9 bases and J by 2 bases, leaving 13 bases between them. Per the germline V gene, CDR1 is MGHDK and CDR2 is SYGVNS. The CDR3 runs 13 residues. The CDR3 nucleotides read TGTGCCAGTAGGTTAGGGAAAAACACTGAAGCTTTCTTT. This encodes CASRLGKNTEAFF.